The next 27 T cell receptor beta chains were all read from a single sample in a study of STAT3 mutations in large granular lymphocyte leukemia. Overall study findings and caveats: Every T-LGLL patient had at least one immunodominant TCRbeta clonotype.

Their antigen targets remain unknown. Using immunoSEQ multiplex PCR, the repertoire was profiled, and TCRdb retains in-frame clones only, with some absent. The sample shows about 13,000 clones, over 75% of them seen only once. Sequencing was carried out using PBMCs. These receptors were obtained from a human donor with T large granular lymphocyte leukemia. Some clones in this sample may be carry-over from other donors' samples.

The rearrangement links TRBV10-3 to TRBJ2-7, with 9 bases matching TRBD2. This CDR3 spans 13 amino acids. Trimming took 8 bases from V and 6 from J; bases not matched to a gene: 8. The germline CDR1 and CDR2 sequences are ENHRY and SYGVKD. The CDR3 sequence is CAIGVREGREQYF. DNA of the CDR3: TGTGCCATCGGAGTGCGGGAGGGCCGCGAGCAGTACTTC.

This rearrangement joins TRBV13 to TRBJ2-7; 13 nucleotides line up with TRBD2. V lost 6 bases, J lost 2 bases, and 4 bases stayed unmatched. The CDR3 totals 15 residues. Germline V CDR1 and CDR2: PRHDT, FYEKMQ (reference sequence). The CDR3 sequence: CASRPGLAGPYEQYF. CDR3 coding DNA: TGTGCCAGCAGGCCGGGACTAGCGGGACCCTACGAGCAGTACTTC.

The CDR3 coding sequence is TGTGCCAGCAGTGGGGGGGGCAGGTTTCTCTCTGGAAACACCATATATTTT. Its translation is CASSGGGRFLSGNTIYF. V usage is TRBV9 and J usage is TRBJ1-3; D possibly corresponds to TRBD1 (6 bases). The CDR3 is 17 residues long. V lost 5 bases and J 0 bases, leaving 18 bases between the germline ends. Germline-derived CDR1 and CDR2 are SGDLS and YYNGEE.

The CDR3 here is CASSEVGQSYGYTF. The CDR3 DNA is TGTGCCAGCAGTGAAGTAGGACAGTCCTATGGCTACACCTTC. The chain has TRBV6-1 and TRBJ1-2, with TRBD1 as a possible D gene (6 bases). Germline CDR1 is MNHNS and CDR2 is SASEGT. This CDR3 is 14 amino acids long. V lost 1 base and J lost 4, with 10 bases in between.

The gene calls are TRBV2 and TRBJ2-2, with D hard to call. The ends were cut back, 6 bases at V and 5 bases at J, with 10 bases in the middle. The CDR3 runs to 13 residues. Per germline, CDR1 SNHLY and CDR2 FYNNEI. CDR3 residues: CASRYSRTGELFF. CDR3 bases: TGTGCCAGCAGATACTCGCGGACCGGGGAGCTGTTTTTT.

This chain links TRBV7-9 with TRBJ1-5; D unresolved. Trimming took 5 bases from V and 3 from J, leaving 14 bases between them. This CDR3 has 15 residues. Germline assignment: CDR1 SEHNR and CDR2 FQNEAQ (reference sequence). CDR3 residues: CASSPGGSYNQPQHF. In nucleotides, the CDR3 is TGTGCCAGCAGCCCAGGCGGTAGCTACAATCAGCCCCAGCATTTT.

The V gene is TRBV5-4, the J gene TRBJ2-5; the D gene is possibly TRBD1 (6 bases). Germline lookup yields CDR1 SGHNT and CDR2 YYREEE (reference sequence). The CDR3 sequence is 12 residues long. The V and J ends lost 2 bases and 5 bases respectively, with 7 bases between them. CDR3 sequence reads: CASSFTGETQYF. The CDR3 region has the DNA TGTGCCAGCAGCTTTACAGGGGAGACCCAGTACTTC.

There are a few counts of this clone. The chain has TRBV27 and TRBJ2-1; no firm D call. Germline lookup yields CDR1 MNHEY and CDR2 SMNVEV (reference sequence). V lost 1 base and J 2 bases, leaving 3 bases between the germline ends. The CDR3 is made up of 13 amino acids. Here the CDR3 reads CASSLYTYNEQFF. CDR3 in DNA: TGTGCCAGCAGTTTATACACCTACAATGAGCAGTTCTTC.

The chain uses TRBV29-1 and TRBJ2-5; 7 nucleotides line up with TRBD1. J lost 1 base, V lost 2 bases, and 7 bases had no gene match. Per germline, CDR1 SQVTM and CDR2 ANQGSEA. CDR3 length: 15 residues. DNA for the CDR3: TGCAGCGTTGAAACGACAGGGTGGGGCCAAGAGACCCAGTACTTC. Translating it yields CSVETTGWGQETQYF. Full variable domain (missing parts from reference TRBV29-1 and TRBJ2-5): SAVISQKPSRDICQRGTSLTIQCQVDSQVTMMFWYRQQPGQSLTLIATANQGSEATYESGFVIDKFPISRPNLTFSTLTVSNMSPEDSSIYLCSVETTGWGQETQYFGPGTRLLVL.

Written as DNA, the CDR3 is TGTGCCAGCAGCCCCGACGGGAGGGGAACAGATACGCAGTATTTT. Residues: CASSPDGRGTDTQYF. The chain joins TRBV7-2 to TRBJ2-3; 8 bases agree with TRBD2. The V gene end was trimmed by 5 bases and the J gene end by 3 bases; junction bases not matched to a gene: 7. Germline CDR1 and CDR2: SGHTA and FQGNSA. There are 15 residues in the CDR3.

The genes are TRBV30 and TRBJ1-5, with D perhaps matching TRBD1 (5 bases). The germline gives CDR1 GTSNPN, CDR2 SVGIG (reference sequence). V dropped 2 bases and J dropped 2 bases, with 10 bases sitting between them. This CDR3 comprises 14 residues. For the CDR3, the DNA is TGTGCCTGGAGTTGGGGGGACGGCAATCAGCCCCAGCATTTT. Its translation: CAWSWGDGNQPQHF.

The rearrangement links TRBV29-1 to TRBJ2-7; D unclear. CDR1 is SQVTM and CDR2 is ANQGSEA in the germline V gene. The CDR3 sequence is 13 residues long. Trimming shortened V by 5 bases and J by 4 bases, and 15 bases separated the two germline ends. The CDR3 spells CSVIVAVGYEQYF. The CDR3 DNA is TGCAGCGTTATTGTGGCGGTGGGGTACGAGCAGTACTTC.

The J gene is TRBJ2-7, the V gene TRBV7-2, with D tentatively TRBD1 (6 bases). V was clipped by 4 bases and J by 3 bases, with 16 bases between them. Germline CDR1 SGHTA, CDR2 FQGNSA. The CDR3 is 15 residues long. CDR3 DNA: TGTGCCAGCAGCTCGGTACCAGGGGTAGGCTACGAGCAGTACTTC. This sequence encodes CASSSVPGVGYEQYF. The variable domain in full, with the rest retrieved from reference TRBV7-2 and TRBJ2-7, is GAGVSQSPSNKVTEKGKDVELRCDPISGHTALYWYRQSLGQGLEFLIYFQGNSAPDKSGLPSDRFSAERTGGSVSTLTIQRTQQEDSAVYLCASSSVPGVGYEQYFGPGTRLTVT.

The rearrangement joins TRBV7-2 to TRBJ2-3, with D perhaps matching TRBD2 (6 bases). Trimming stripped 8 bases from V and 4 bases from J, with 16 bases between. Germline V gives CDR1 SGHTA, CDR2 FQGNSA. CDR3 length: 14 residues. The CDR3 is CASSSWRGSDTQYF. CDR3 nucleotides: TGTGCCAGCTCCTCTTGGAGGGGATCAGATACGCAGTATTTT.

The chain is built from TRBV14 and TRBJ1-2, with 11 bases that match TRBD1. The CDR3 has 14 residues. V shed 4 bases, J shed 6 bases, and the junction held 4 bases outside the gene matches. Germline V gene lookup returns CDR1 SGHDN and CDR2 FVKESK. The CDR3 DNA sequence: TGTGCCAGCAGCCTCCAGGACAGGGGGCATGGCTACACCTTC. This gives the protein CASSLQDRGHGYTF. Based on the CDR3 plus reference TRBV14 and TRBJ1-2, the full variable domain is EAGVTQFPSHSVIEKGQTVTLRCDPISGHDNLYWYRRVMGKEIKFLLHFVKESKQDESGMPNNRFLAERTGGTYSTLKVQPAELEDSGVYFCASSLQDRGHGYTFGSGTRLTVV.

The gene calls are TRBV2 and TRBJ2-2, with 9 bases aligning to TRBD1. Trimming took 3 bases from V and 6 from J; bases not matched to a gene: 11. The CDR3 sequence is 17 residues long. Germline V lookup: CDR1 SNHLY, CDR2 FYNNEI. In nucleotides, the CDR3 is TGTGCCAGCAGTGATAGGGGACAGGGCGGCGCGGCCGGGGAGCTGTTTTTT. This encodes CASSDRGQGGAAGELFF.

The chain combines TRBV5-1 with TRBJ1-1; TRBD1 matches at 7 bases. Germline values: CDR1 SGHRS, CDR2 YFSETQ. This CDR3 region has 16 residues. Trimming cost V 0 bases and J 0 bases; bases outside gene matches: 5. The CDR3 region is CASSLGGDRLNTEAFF. The CDR3 bases are TGCGCCAGCAGCTTGGGGGGGGACAGATTGAACACTGAAGCTTTCTTT.

The chain has TRBV7-9 and TRBJ2-7; D may be TRBD1 (6 bases). Germline V gene data show CDR1 as SEHNR and CDR2 as FQNEAQ (reference sequence). The V gene lost 4 bases and the J gene lost 3 bases, with 28 bases spanning the gap. This CDR3 comprises 19 residues. CDR3 coding DNA: TGTGCCAGCAGCTCGATGACAGGATACTCCCTGACCCCCCACTACGAGCAGTACTTC. Translation: CASSSMTGYSLTPHYEQYF.

The table lists this clone with a count of one. The chain uses TRBV9 and TRBJ2-5, with a possible D match to TRBD2 (7 bases). Trimming shortened V by 3 bases and J by 5 bases, and 14 bases separated the two germline ends. The CDR3 consists of 14 residues. The germline V gene encodes CDR1 SGDLS and CDR2 YYNGEE. CDR3 protein: CASSGGGPRETQYF. CDR3 nucleotide sequence: TGTGCCAGCAGCGGGGGGGGGCCGAGGGAGACCCAGTACTTC.

The rearrangement links TRBV18 to TRBJ2-7; 9 bases fit TRBD1. V lost 5 bases to trimming and J lost 5 bases; unmatched junction nucleotides: 10. Germline values: CDR1 KGHSH, CDR2 LQKENI. The length of the CDR3 is 15 residues. The CDR3 sequence: CASSAPGQGIDEQYF. CDR3 DNA: TGTGCCAGCTCAGCGCCGGGACAGGGTATCGACGAGCAGTACTTC. Together with reference TRBV18 and TRBJ2-7, the CDR3 gives the full variable domain: NAGVMQNPRHLVRRRGQEARLRCSPMKGHSHVYWYRQLPEEGLKFMVYLQKENIIDESGMPKERFSAEFPKEGPSILRIQQVVRGDSAAYFCASSAPGQGIDEQYFGPGTRLTVT.

The chain recombines TRBV19 with TRBJ1-5; 8 bases map to TRBD1. The germline V gene encodes CDR1 LNHDA and CDR2 SQIVND (reference sequence). The CDR3 has 14 amino acids. V shed 7 bases and J 6 bases; nucleotides not matched to a gene: 8. The CDR3 sequence: CASNADRDGQPQHF. CDR3 sequence (DNA): TGTGCCAGTAATGCGGACAGGGACGGTCAGCCCCAGCATTTT.

This clone was seen more than once but under ten times. The rearrangement links TRBV7-9 to TRBJ2-5, with D perhaps matching TRBD2 (5 bases). The ends were cut back, 2 bases at V and 9 bases at J, with 13 bases in the middle. This CDR3 region has 13 residues. Germline V gives CDR1 SEHNR, CDR2 FQNEAQ (reference sequence). The CDR3, as DNA: TGTGCCAGCAGCTTATCCAGAGTCGGGGCCCAGTACTTC. This encodes CASSLSRVGAQYF. Together with reference TRBV7-9 and TRBJ2-5, the CDR3 gives the full variable domain: DTGVSQNPRHKITKRGQNVTFRCDPISEHNRLYWYRQTLGQGPEFLTYFQNEAQLEKSRLLSDRFSAERPKGSFSTLEIQRTEQGDSAMYLCASSLSRVGAQYFGPGTRLLVL.

The V call is TRBV28, the J call TRBJ2-5, with D perhaps matching TRBD1 (8 bases). The CDR3 is made up of 15 amino acids. The V and J ends lost 3 bases and 5 bases respectively, with 16 bases between them. Germline CDR1 and CDR2: MDHEN and SYDVKM. The CDR3 is CASSFGTGGGETQYF. CDR3 coding DNA: TGTGCCAGCAGTTTTGGAACAGGGGGAGGGGAGACCCAGTACTTC.

CDR3 residues: CASSWIQNTEAFF. The CDR3 nucleotides read TGTGCCAGCAGCTGGATACAGAACACTGAAGCTTTCTTT. The gene calls are TRBV7-9 and TRBJ1-1, with no clear D. CDR1 is SEHNR and CDR2 is FQNEAQ in the germline V gene (reference sequence). Trimming left V 4 bases short and J 1 base short, with 7 bases between. The CDR3 covers 13 residues.

The chain employs TRBV5-1 and TRBJ2-3; 14 bases match TRBD2. CDR1 is SGHRS and CDR2 is YFSETQ in the germline V gene. V lost 0 bases to trimming and J lost 0 bases; unmatched junction nucleotides: 3. The CDR3 runs to 18 residues. Written as DNA, the CDR3 is TGCGCCAGCAGCTTGGGACTAGCGGGGGGGCGTAGCACAGATACGCAGTATTTT. It codes for CASSLGLAGGRSTDTQYF.

The chain combines TRBV15 with TRBJ1-2; no reliable D call. Germline lookup yields CDR1 LNHNV and CDR2 YYDKDF (reference sequence). V lost 0 bases and J 5 bases, leaving 7 bases between the germline ends. The CDR3 runs 13 residues. The CDR3: CATSRDLIYGYTF. In DNA, the CDR3 is TGTGCCACCAGCAGAGATCTGATTTATGGCTACACCTTC.

As DNA, the CDR3 is TGTGCCAGCAGCTTGGGGGGGATCCGAGCTAACTATGGCTACACCTTC. Amino acid sequence: CASSLGGIRANYGYTF. The V call is TRBV5-4, the J call TRBJ1-2; the D gene is possibly TRBD1 (5 bases). From germline, CDR1 is SGHNT and CDR2 YYREEE (reference sequence). This CDR3 region has 16 residues. Trimming took 0 bases from V and 0 from J, leaving 12 bases between them.